The rows below give T cell receptor beta chains drawn from one sample of a study of OX40 agonist ivuxolimab in advanced cancers. Libraries were prepared by immunoSEQ multiplex PCR; TCRdb keeps only in-frame clonotypes and omits some of them. Altogether 65,000 to 70,000 clones are present, 90% to 95% being singletons, with the ten largest covering 0.3%. This sample comprised CD4+ or CD8+ T cells sorted from blood, obtained in a trial of the OX40 agonist ivuxolimab. Receptors originate from an adult with an advanced solid tumor such as melanoma, head and neck, liver or kidney cancer. CDR3s include the opening cysteine and the closing phenylalanine or tryptophan. The order of the fields is clone size, J gene, D gene, V gene, CDR3 DNA, CDR3 protein. A D gene is named only where the DNA matches it firmly. Clone size is stated in some rows and not others, as once, few, many or a class when expanded.

. | TRBJ1-2 | . | TRBV19 | TGTGCCACGACGCGTTGGGGAAACTATGGCTACACCTTC | CATTRWGNYGYTF
. | TRBJ2-3 | TRBD2 | TRBV28 | TGTGCCAGCACCTTACTGACTAGCGGGAGGGCCTGGGGCACAGATACGCAGTATTTT | CASTLLTSGRAWGTDTQYF
few | TRBJ2-7 | . | TRBV9 | TGTGCCAGCAGCGTAGGTGGAGGGACCACCTACGAGCAGTACTTC | CASSVGGGTTYEQYF
. | TRBJ2-1 | TRBD2 | TRBV10-2 | TGCGCCAGCAAGGCGGGACTACTCTACAATGAGCAGTTCTTC | CASKAGLLYNEQFF
. | TRBJ2-2 | . | TRBV7-2 | TGTGCCAGCAGCACCCCCTACGGGACCGCGAACACCGGGGAGCTGTTTTTT | CASSTPYGTANTGELFF
. | TRBJ2-5 | TRBD1 | TRBV5-1 | TGCGCCAGCAGCCCTGGGACAGGACAAGAGACCCAGTACTTC | CASSPGTGQETQYF
. | TRBJ2-2 | . | TRBV7-9 | TGTGCCAGCAGCTTAAGGCTAGGAGGGCGAAACACCGGGGAGCTGTTTTTT | CASSLRLGGRNTGELFF
. | TRBJ1-3 | . | TRBV7-9 | TGTGCCAGCAGCTTAGGGCCGTCTGGAAACACCATATATTTT | CASSLGPSGNTIYF
. | TRBJ2-7 | . | TRBV4-2 | TGTGCCAGCAGCCAGGGAGTTGGGACATCCTACGAGCAGTACTTC | CASSQGVGTSYEQYF
. | TRBJ1-1 | . | TRBV5-1 | TGCGCCAGCAGCTTGGCCGGTGCGGGCACTGAAGCTTTCTTT | CASSLAGAGTEAFF
. | TRBJ2-1 | . | TRBV7-2 | TGTGCCAGCAAGAACCACGCAGGCAATGAGCAGTTCTTC | CASKNHAGNEQFF
. | TRBJ2-7 | TRBD1 | TRBV2 | TGTGCCAGCAGTGCTGCAAAGGGGGCAGTCTACGAGCAGTACTTC | CASSAAKGAVYEQYF
. | TRBJ2-3 | TRBD2 | TRBV5-1 | TGCGCCAGCAGCTTGAACGGGAGGTCAGATACGCAGTATTTT | CASSLNGRSDTQYF
. | TRBJ2-5 | TRBD1 | TRBV10-3 | TGTGCCATCCGGGACAGGGACCAAGAGACCCAGTACTTC | CAIRDRDQETQYF
. | TRBJ1-1 | TRBD1 | TRBV5-4 | TGTGCCAGCAGCTTGGGACAGGGAGTGACTGAAGCTTTCTTT | CASSLGQGVTEAFF
. | TRBJ2-2 | TRBD2 | TRBV6-6 | TGTGCCAGCAGTCCCCCCGGGACTAGCTCCGGGGAGCTGTTTTTT | CASSPPGTSSGELFF
. | TRBJ1-5 | . | TRBV19 | TGTGCCAGTACGCCCGATGAGGGAGCCAGGGGAAATCAGCCCCAGCATTTT | CASTPDEGARGNQPQHF
. | TRBJ2-3 | . | TRBV14 | TGTGCCACCAGAGGATATGATGGCACAGATACGCAGTATTTT | CATRGYDGTDTQYF
. | TRBJ2-2 | . | TRBV7-3 | TGTGCCAGCAGCTTAAGTGGGATCGGCGGGGAGCTGTTTTTT | CASSLSGIGGELFF
. | TRBJ2-5 | . | TRBV15 | TGTGCCACCAGCAGAGATGAACATGGAGGGAGGGGGGAGACCCAGTACTTC | CATSRDEHGGRGETQYF
. | TRBJ1-3 | . | TRBV7-2 | TGTGCCAGCAGCTCCAGGGTGGCTGGAAACACCATATATTTT | CASSSRVAGNTIYF
. | TRBJ1-2 | . | TRBV5-6 | TGTGCCAGCAGCTACGGGACCAACGCCTATGGCTACACCTTC | CASSYGTNAYGYTF
. | TRBJ1-2 | . | TRBV19 | TGTGCCAGTAGGAAAAACAGGGCACCTAACTATGGCTACACCTTC | CASRKNRAPNYGYTF
. | TRBJ2-3 | . | TRBV5-6 | TGTGCCAGCAGTTACGGCTTCCCAGATACGCAGTATTTT | CASSYGFPDTQYF
once | TRBJ1-1 | . | TRBV27 | TGTGCCAGCAGTCCGGCGGGGTCTAACACTGAAGCTTTCTTT | CASSPAGSNTEAFF
. | TRBJ2-3 | TRBD2 | TRBV15 | TGTGCCACCAGCAGAGCCGGGACTAGCGGGACGAATACGCAGTATTTT | CATSRAGTSGTNTQYF
once | TRBJ2-2 | TRBD1 | TRBV30 | TGTGCCTGGAGCTTACCAGGGGGCTTAACCGGGGAGCTGTTTTTT | CAWSLPGGLTGELFF
few | TRBJ2-7 | . | TRBV10-1 | TGCGCCAGCAGTAATAGAGGGCCAGCCTACGAGCAGTACTTC | CASSNRGPAYEQYF
. | TRBJ2-7 | TRBD1 | TRBV13 | TGTGCCAGCAGCTCGGGACAGGGGGCATCCGAGCAGTACTTC | CASSSGQGASEQYF
. | TRBJ2-5 | . | TRBV7-6 | TGTGCCAGCAGCTCCCCCCCGGGAGAGACCCAGTACTTC | CASSSPPGETQYF
once | TRBJ2-7 | . | TRBV7-9 | TGTGCCAGCAGCCGCGGGACAACCTACGAGCAGTACTTC | CASSRGTTYEQYF
. | TRBJ2-7 | TRBD1 | TRBV11-1 | TGTGCCAGCAGCTTAGACAGGGGAGTTGAGCAGTACTTC | CASSLDRGVEQYF
. | TRBJ1-2 | . | TRBV9 | TGTGCCAGCAGCGTAGTGGACCTCTCCTATGGCTACACCTTC | CASSVVDLSYGYTF
. | TRBJ1-1 | . | TRBV5-1 | TGCGCCAGCAGCTTAGGGTCCGCCCCCCTCACTGAAGCTTTCTTT | CASSLGSAPLTEAFF
. | TRBJ2-2 | . | TRBV11-2 | TGTGCCAGCAGCTTAGGAGTGTCCCTAGGCACCGGGGAGCTGTTTTTT | CASSLGVSLGTGELFF
. | TRBJ1-1 | TRBD1 | TRBV5-1 | TGCGCCAGCAGCCAGCGACAGGGAGGAATGAACACTGAAGCTTTCTTT | CASSQRQGGMNTEAFF
. | TRBJ2-7 | TRBD2 | TRBV19 | TGTGCCAGTAGTAGGGGACTAGCGGGAGGGTACGAGCAGTACTTC | CASSRGLAGGYEQYF
. | TRBJ2-1 | TRBD2 | TRBV19 | TGTGCCAGTAGTACGACTAGCTACTCCTACAATGAGCAGTTCTTC | CASSTTSYSYNEQFF
. | TRBJ2-4 | . | TRBV4-1 | TGCGCCAGCAGCCAAGGGGCAACAGTAGGCATTCAGTACTTC | CASSQGATVGIQYF
. | TRBJ2-1 | TRBD2 | TRBV19 | TGTGCCAGTACACCGGGACTAGCGGGTTCCTACAATGAGCAGTTCTTC | CASTPGLAGSYNEQFF
. | TRBJ2-3 | . | TRBV6-5 | TGTGCCAGCAGTTATGGGGGCGGGAGATTGACAGATACGCAGTATTTT | CASSYGGGRLTDTQYF
. | TRBJ2-3 | TRBD2 | TRBV6-6 | TGTGCCAGCAGTTACTCAGGGGAGGGAGATACGCAGTATTTT | CASSYSGEGDTQYF
. | TRBJ1-1 | . | TRBV5-1 | TGCGCCAGCAGCTTACAGGGCGTCACTGAAGCTTTCTTT | CASSLQGVTEAFF
. | TRBJ1-3 | . | TRBV5-6 | TGTGCCAGCGCATCAGGACCCCGACCAGAAGAGAATTATTTT | CASASGPRPEENYF
. | TRBJ2-2 | TRBD2 | TRBV9 | TGTGCCAGCAGCGTAGCGGGGGGAGTAACCGGGGAGCTGTTTTTT | CASSVAGGVTGELFF
. | TRBJ2-7 | . | TRBV11-1 | TGTGCCAGCAGCTTAGCGCGAGGAGGGTCTGCGGTCAGCGAGCAGTACTTC | CASSLARGGSAVSEQYF
. | TRBJ2-1 | . | TRBV5-6 | TGTGCCAGCAGCTCCCTCCACAATGAGCAGTTCTTC | CASSSLHNEQFF
. | TRBJ2-1 | . | TRBV7-9 | TGTGCCAGCAGCGAAGGCCGGGTAGCGGCCTCCTACAATGAGCAGTTCTTC | CASSEGRVAASYNEQFF
. | TRBJ1-2 | . | TRBV11-1 | TGTGCCAGCAGCCCCGGCCGTCAGATTGGCTACACCTTC | CASSPGRQIGYTF
. | TRBJ2-3 | . | TRBV5-1 | TGCGCCAGCAGCTTGGGAACCGGGACCCGACGAGATACGCAGTATTTT | CASSLGTGTRRDTQYF
. | TRBJ2-7 | TRBD2 | TRBV6-5 | TGTGCCAGCAGTCGGACGGGGGGAGAGGGAGAGCAGTACTTC | CASSRTGGEGEQYF
. | TRBJ1-5 | TRBD1 | TRBV27 | TGTGCCAGCAGTCCCCACAGGGGGCAAAGGAATCAGCCCCAGCATTTT | CASSPHRGQRNQPQHF
. | TRBJ1-5 | TRBD1 | TRBV7-8 | TGTGCCAGCAGCCTCACCGACAGGGGATACAATCAGCCCCAGCATTTT | CASSLTDRGYNQPQHF
. | TRBJ1-1 | . | TRBV5-4 | TGTGCCAGCAGCACTGTTGACAGGTTGAACACTGAAGCTTTCTTT | CASSTVDRLNTEAFF